The rows below give T cell receptor beta chains drawn from one sample of a study of blood T cell repertoires in COVID-19. Sequencing was performed with immunoSEQ multiplex PCR; in TCRdb, only in-frame clones are kept and a portion is missing. The sample lists more than 80,000 clones, 82% occurring once. Sequenced material: peripheral blood. The source is a man aged 45-65 years with active or convalescent COVID-19. The CDR3 runs from the conserved cysteine through the conserved F or W. Fields, in order: V gene, clone size, D gene, J gene, CDR3 DNA, CDR3 protein. A D gene is named only where the DNA matches it firmly. The listing skips clone size in some rows; elsewhere it reads once, few, many or a size class.

TRBV5-4	-	-	TRBJ2-1	TGTGCCAGCAGCTTGGACGGGCTAGCTAGTAATGAGCAGTTCTTC	CASSLDGLASNEQFF
TRBV27	-	-	TRBJ1-5	TGTGCCAGCAGTTTGTTGGGGGGGTATCAGCCCCAGCATTTT	CASSLLGGYQPQHF
TRBV25-1	few	-	TRBJ1-1	TGTGCCAGCAGCCCTATAGGGGGGGGGACTGAAGCTTTCTTT	CASSPIGGGTEAFF
TRBV7-8	once	TRBD1	TRBJ2-2	TGTGCCAGCAGCTCCCCGACAGGGGTAACGGAGCTGTTTTTT	CASSSPTGVTELFF
TRBV6-5	-	-	TRBJ1-2	TGTGCCAGCAGTTACTCGATTAACGGCAGGGTAGGCGGCTACACCTTC	CASSYSINGRVGGYTF
TRBV11-2	-	TRBD2	TRBJ2-1	TGTGCCAGCAGCTTTCTCCGGGGGGGAAACTACAATGAGCAGTTCTTC	CASSFLRGGNYNEQFF
TRBV18	-	TRBD1	TRBJ1-6	TGTGCCAGCTCACCAAGACAGGGAGCCGCTAATTCACCCCTCCACTTT	CASSPRQGAANSPLHF
TRBV2	-	-	TRBJ2-5	TGTGCCAGCAGTGAGTCTTTAAGGGGTTGGGAGACCCAGTACTTC	CASSESLRGWETQYF
TRBV24-1	-	TRBD1	TRBJ2-1	TGTGCCACCAGTGATTTTGGGACAGGGTTTTTCGATGAGCAGTTCTTC	CATSDFGTGFFDEQFF
TRBV28	-	-	TRBJ1-5	TGTGCCAGCAGTTTATTGGCAGGGGTAGGCAATCAGCCCCAGCATTTT	CASSLLAGVGNQPQHF
TRBV19	-	-	TRBJ1-6	TGTGCCAGTAGTGCCCTACAGAATTCACCCCTCCACTTT	CASSALQNSPLHF
TRBV28	-	TRBD1	TRBJ1-2	TGTGCCAGCAGACCGGACAGGGGCAGTGGCTACACCTTC	CASRPDRGSGYTF
TRBV21-1	once	-	TRBJ1-4	TGTGCCAGCAGCAAATGGTCGGCGGGACCTAATGAAAAACTGTTTTTT	CASSKWSAGPNEKLFF
TRBV23-1	-	TRBD1	TRBJ2-2	TGCGCCAGCAGTCAAGTTGGACAGGTGAACACCGGGGAGCTGTTTTTT	CASSQVGQVNTGELFF
TRBV7-9	-	-	TRBJ2-3	TGTGCCAGCAGCTTAGCTCGGGATAGTAGAGATACGCAGTATTTT	CASSLARDSRDTQYF
TRBV24-1	-	-	TRBJ2-7	TGTGCCACCAGTGATTTAGGAGGGGAGCAGTACTTC	CATSDLGGEQYF
TRBV7-2	-	-	TRBJ1-5	TGTGCCAGCAGCTTAGGGGGGGAGCCGCCCCAGCATTTT	CASSLGGEPPQHF
TRBV6-6	-	TRBD1	TRBJ1-5	TGTGCCAGCGGGGGACAGACCACCGATCAGCCCCAGCATTTT	CASGGQTTDQPQHF
TRBV2	-	-	TRBJ1-5	TGTGCCAGCAGCATAACGGATCAGCCCCAGCATTTT	CASSITDQPQHF
TRBV12-3/TRBV12-4	once	TRBD1	TRBJ2-7	TGTGCCAGCAGCCGGACAGGGTACGAGCAGTACTTC	CASSRTGYEQYF
TRBV28	-	-	TRBJ2-5	TGTGCCAGCAGTGTCGCTGGGGGGAAAGAGACCCAGTACTTC	CASSVAGGKETQYF
TRBV19	-	TRBD2	TRBJ2-1	TGTGCCAGTAGTTCCACTAGCGGGGGGGGATCCTACAATGAGCAGTTCTTC	CASSSTSGGGSYNEQFF
TRBV6-4	-	TRBD2	TRBJ2-3	TGTGCCAGCAGTGACGGGACTAGCGGGGGCCCTGATACGCAGTATTTT	CASSDGTSGGPDTQYF
TRBV10-2	-	-	TRBJ2-7	TGCGCCAGCAGTCTCTACGAGCAGTACTTC	CASSLYEQYF
TRBV6-1	-	-	TRBJ2-1	TGTGCCAGCAGTGAGCAGGGCTCTTACAATGAGCAGTTCTTC	CASSEQGSYNEQFF
TRBV30	-	-	TRBJ1-4	TGTGCCTGGAGAGGGAGATTCAAGGAAAAACTGTTTTTT	CAWRGRFKEKLFF
TRBV6-5	once	TRBD1	TRBJ1-2	TGTGCCAGCAGTTATCGACAGGGGAACTACTATGGCTACACCTTC	CASSYRQGNYYGYTF
TRBV6-5	once	TRBD2	TRBJ2-3	TGTGCCAGCAGTTTGACTAGCGGGGTCACAGATACGCAGTATTTT	CASSLTSGVTDTQYF
TRBV5-1	-	TRBD1	TRBJ1-5	TGCGCCAGCAGCTTGAATCCCGGGACAGGGGGCAAGACCCAGCATTTT	CASSLNPGTGGKTQHF
TRBV19	-	-	TRBJ1-5	TGTGCCAGTAGTAGGGGGGGGAACCAGCCCCAGCATTTT	CASSRGGNQPQHF
TRBV5-1	-	TRBD1	TRBJ1-3	TGCGCCAGCAGCCGAGGACAGGGTGTTTCTGGAAACACCATATATTTT	CASSRGQGVSGNTIYF
TRBV24-1	-	TRBD1	TRBJ2-2	TGTGCCACCGGGACAGGATACACCGGGGAGCTGTTTTTT	CATGTGYTGELFF
TRBV5-3	few	TRBD1	TRBJ1-4	TGTGCCAGAAGCTCGGGACAGGGTCAAAAACTGTTTTTT	CARSSGQGQKLFF
TRBV5-1	few	-	TRBJ2-5	TGCGCCAGCAGCTTGAATCTCCAAGAGACCCAGTACTTC	CASSLNLQETQYF
TRBV29-1	-	-	TRBJ2-3	TGCAGCGTTGCACCTTTAGGGGCCTCCGAAGATACGCAGTATTTT	CSVAPLGASEDTQYF
TRBV19	-	-	TRBJ1-5	TGTGCCAGTAGCCCAGGGTTGGTCACAACGGGCAATCAGCCCCAGCATTTT	CASSPGLVTTGNQPQHF
TRBV2	-	-	TRBJ1-2	TGTGCCAGCAGCGAACAGGGTGTGAGGGGCTACACCTTC	CASSEQGVRGYTF
TRBV3-1/TRBV3-2	-	TRBD2	TRBJ2-5	TGTGCCAGCAGCCAGGGACTAGCGGCTGGAGAGACCCAGTACTTC	CASSQGLAAGETQYF
TRBV7-2	few	-	TRBJ1-5	TGTGCCAGCAGCTCATGGACAGATCAGCCCCAGCATTTT	CASSSWTDQPQHF
TRBV7-9	-	TRBD1	TRBJ1-2	TGTGCCAGCAGCCGATCCTCCGGGACAGGGGCGAACTATGGCTACACCTTC	CASSRSSGTGANYGYTF
TRBV6-2/TRBV6-3	-	TRBD2	TRBJ2-3	TGTGCCAGCAGTTACGTTCTGCGGCTAGCGGTTCGCACAGATACGCAGTATTTT	CASSYVLRLAVRTDTQYF
TRBV2	-	-	TRBJ2-1	TGTGCCAGCAGTGAGGGACACTTAACCTACAATGAGCAGTTCTTC	CASSEGHLTYNEQFF
TRBV10-1	once	-	TRBJ2-3	TGCGCCAGCAGTGATGGGGTCGCGGGGACAGATACGCAGTATTTT	CASSDGVAGTDTQYF
TRBV5-6	-	TRBD1	TRBJ2-7	TGTGCCAGCAGTTGGGGGACAGGGATCTCCTACGAGCAGTACTTC	CASSWGTGISYEQYF
TRBV5-1	few	-	TRBJ1-2	TGCGCCAGCAGCACAGGGAACTATGGCTACACCTTC	CASSTGNYGYTF
TRBV10-2	-	-	TRBJ1-1	TGCGCCAGCAGTCCTGGGGGTGGGACAGAAGCTTTCTTT	CASSPGGGTEAFF
TRBV3-1/TRBV3-2	few	TRBD2	TRBJ2-1	TGTGCCAGCAGCCAAGGGACTAGCGGGGGCGGGGAGCAGTTCTTC	CASSQGTSGGGEQFF
TRBV18	-	TRBD1	TRBJ1-1	TGTGCCAGCTCAAAAAACTTCGGACAGGGGAACACTGAAGCTTTCTTT	CASSKNFGQGNTEAFF
TRBV6-6	once	-	TRBJ2-3	TGTGCCAGCAGTTACTCACTAGACTTCCCAGATACGCAGTATTTT	CASSYSLDFPDTQYF
TRBV9	-	-	TRBJ2-5	TGTGCCAGCAGCGTCGGGGTGAACCCGTACCAAGAGACCCAGTACTTC	CASSVGVNPYQETQYF
TRBV12-3/TRBV12-4	few	-	TRBJ2-3	TGTGCCAGCACCAAAAACACAGATACGCAGTATTTT	CASTKNTDTQYF
TRBV14	-	-	TRBJ2-1	TGTGCCAGCAGCCAAGATAGTTACTACAATGAGCAGTTCTTC	CASSQDSYYNEQFF
TRBV18	-	TRBD1	TRBJ2-4	TGTGCCAGCTCACCAGGGACAGAAAACATTCAGTACTTC	CASSPGTENIQYF